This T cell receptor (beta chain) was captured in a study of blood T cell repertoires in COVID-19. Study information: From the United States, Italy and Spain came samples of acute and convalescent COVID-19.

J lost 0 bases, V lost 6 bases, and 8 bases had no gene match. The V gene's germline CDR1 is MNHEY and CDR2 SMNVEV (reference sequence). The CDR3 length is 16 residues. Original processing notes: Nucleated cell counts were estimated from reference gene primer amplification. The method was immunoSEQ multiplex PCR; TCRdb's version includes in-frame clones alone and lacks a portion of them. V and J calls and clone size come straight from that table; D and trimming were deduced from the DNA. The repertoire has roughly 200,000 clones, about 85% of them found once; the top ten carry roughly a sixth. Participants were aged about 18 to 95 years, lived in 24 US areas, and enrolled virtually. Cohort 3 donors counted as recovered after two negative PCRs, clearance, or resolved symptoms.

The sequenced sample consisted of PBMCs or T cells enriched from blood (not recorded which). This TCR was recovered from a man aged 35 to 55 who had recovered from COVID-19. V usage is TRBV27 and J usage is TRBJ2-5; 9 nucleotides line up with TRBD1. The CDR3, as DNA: TGTGCCAGCAGCCCCACAGGGGGCGGGTACCAAGAGACCCAGTACTTC. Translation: CASSPTGGGYQETQYF.